The present TCR beta chain was sequenced within a study of blood T cell repertoires in COVID-19. Study as a whole: From the United States, Italy and Spain came samples of acute and convalescent COVID-19. T cells, B-cell-depleted T cells, or PBMCs provided the cDNA or gDNA that served as material.

Germline values: CDR1 SQVTM, CDR2 ANQGSEA. This CDR3 has 14 amino acids. With V trimmed by 7 bases and J by 1 base, 5 bases remained unmatched. Sequenced by immunoSEQ multiplex PCR; TCRdb stores in-frame clones only, minus some. This table has 95,000 to 100,000 clones, under 90% appearing once. The chain recombines TRBV29-1 with TRBJ2-2; TRBD1 matches 8 bases. The sample consisted of peripheral blood. The clonotype comes from a human donor in a cohort sampled during active COVID-19. The CDR3 loop is CSGRGQGNTGELFF. For the CDR3, the DNA is TGCAGCGGACGCGGACAGGGGAACACCGGGGAGCTGTTTTTT.